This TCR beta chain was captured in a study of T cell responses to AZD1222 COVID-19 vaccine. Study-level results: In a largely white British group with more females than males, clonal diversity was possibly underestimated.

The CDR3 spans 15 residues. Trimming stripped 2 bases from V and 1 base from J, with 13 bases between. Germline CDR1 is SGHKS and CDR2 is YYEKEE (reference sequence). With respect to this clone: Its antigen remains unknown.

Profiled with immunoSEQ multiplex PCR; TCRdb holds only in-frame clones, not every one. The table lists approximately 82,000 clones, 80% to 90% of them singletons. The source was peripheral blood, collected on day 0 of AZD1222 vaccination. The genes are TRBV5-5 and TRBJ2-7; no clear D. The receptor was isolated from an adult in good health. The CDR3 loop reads CASSFPLMGSYEQYF. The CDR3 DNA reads TGTGCCAGCAGCTTCCCCCTTATGGGGTCCTACGAGCAGTACTTC.